One and the same sample provided the 3 T cell receptor beta chains below, sequenced in a study of T-cell memory formation after mild COVID-19. MiXCR, run by TCRdb on the 5' RACE reads, gives a single entry per CDR3 protein. The data hold approximately 350,000 distinct CDR3 sequences, with about an eighth observed a single time. The sequenced sample was PBMCs or a T cell subset sorted from them (not recorded which). The receptor set was obtained from a man between 18 and 35 years old who had mild COVID-19 (a few samples of this study predate the infection). Cell type and time point are not known.

This clonotype has only a few counts. The chain joins TRBV5-6 to TRBJ1-4; TRBD1 might be the D (6 bases). The germline gives CDR1 SGHDT, CDR2 YYEEEE. Deletions cut 3 bases from V and 6 bases from J, with 15 bases between. The CDR3 loop spans 15 amino acids. The CDR3 protein is CASSSTTGGYEKLFF. Here the CDR3 DNA reads TGTGCCAGCAGCTCCACGACAGGAGGTTATGAAAAACTGTTTTTT.

This CDR3 reads CASSYSDRAYEQYF. Here the CDR3 DNA reads TGTGCCAGCAGTTACTCGGACAGGGCTTACGAGCAGTACTTC. The rearrangement links TRBV6-6 to TRBJ2-7; 8 nucleotides line up with TRBD1. V was pared by 0 bases and J by 4 bases, with 2 bases of the junction left unmatched. CDR1 and CDR2 (germline): MNHNY, SVGAGI (reference sequence). The CDR3 loop spans 14 amino acids.

This clonotype has more than one count but fewer than ten. At one boundary the junction diverges from the germline segment, which might be a read error. The chain couples TRBV24-1 to TRBJ1-1, with TRBD1 as a possible D gene (5 bases). Per the germline V gene, CDR1 is KGHDR and CDR2 is SFDVKD. The CDR3 runs to 14 residues. CDR3 nucleotides: TGTGCCACCCAGGGAGTCGGAATGAACACTGAAGTTTTCTTT. Its translation is CATQGVGMNTEVFF.